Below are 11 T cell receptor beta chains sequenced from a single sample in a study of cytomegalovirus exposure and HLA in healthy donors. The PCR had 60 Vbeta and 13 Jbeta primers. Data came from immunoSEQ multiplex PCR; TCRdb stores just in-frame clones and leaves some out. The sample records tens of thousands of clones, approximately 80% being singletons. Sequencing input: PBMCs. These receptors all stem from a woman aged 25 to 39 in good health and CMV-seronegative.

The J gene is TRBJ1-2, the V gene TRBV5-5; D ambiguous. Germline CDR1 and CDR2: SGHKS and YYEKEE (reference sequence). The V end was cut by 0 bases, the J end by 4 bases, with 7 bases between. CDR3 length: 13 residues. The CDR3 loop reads CASSLEGGYGYTF. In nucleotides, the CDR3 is TGTGCCAGCAGCTTGGAGGGAGGCTATGGCTACACCTTC.

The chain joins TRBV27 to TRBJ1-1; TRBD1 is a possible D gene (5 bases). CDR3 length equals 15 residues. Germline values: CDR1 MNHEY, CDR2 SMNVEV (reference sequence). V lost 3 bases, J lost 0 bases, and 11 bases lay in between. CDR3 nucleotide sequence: TGTGCCAGCAGTTTCAGCTCAGGGTTGAACACTGAAGCTTTCTTT. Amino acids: CASSFSSGLNTEAFF.

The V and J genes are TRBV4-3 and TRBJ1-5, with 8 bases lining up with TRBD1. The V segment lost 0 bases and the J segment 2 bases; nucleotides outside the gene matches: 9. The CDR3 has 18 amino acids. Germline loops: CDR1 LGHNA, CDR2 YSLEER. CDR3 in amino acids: CASSQDQATGGGNQPQHF. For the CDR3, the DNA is TGCGCCAGCAGCCAAGATCAGGCAACAGGGGGTGGCAATCAGCCCCAGCATTTT.

CDR3 coding DNA: TGCAGCGTTCTGATGGGGGCAGACACTGAAGCTTTCTTT. It specifies CSVLMGADTEAFF. This chain uses TRBV29-1 with TRBJ1-1; the D gene is possibly TRBD1 (6 bases). V lost 5 bases, J lost 3 bases, and 13 bases lay in between. CDR1 is SQVTM, CDR2 ANQGSEA, per germline. The CDR3 totals 13 residues.

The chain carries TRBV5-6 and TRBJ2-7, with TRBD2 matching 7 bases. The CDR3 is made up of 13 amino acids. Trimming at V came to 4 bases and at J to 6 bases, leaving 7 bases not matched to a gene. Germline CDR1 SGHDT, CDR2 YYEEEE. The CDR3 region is CASSRGVGGEQYF. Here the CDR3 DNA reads TGTGCCAGCAGCCGGGGGGTGGGTGGCGAGCAGTACTTC.

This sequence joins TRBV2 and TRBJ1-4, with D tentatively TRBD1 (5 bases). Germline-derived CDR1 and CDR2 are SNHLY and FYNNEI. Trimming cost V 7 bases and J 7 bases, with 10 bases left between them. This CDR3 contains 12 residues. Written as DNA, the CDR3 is TGTGCCAGCACATCGGGGGGTGAAAAACTGTTTTTT. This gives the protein CASTSGGEKLFF.

CDR3 region: CASSFRQGEGYTF. The DNA of the CDR3 is TGTGCCAGCAGTTTCAGACAGGGGGAGGGCTACACCTTC. J is TRBJ1-2 and V is TRBV27; 9 bases line up with TRBD1. In germline, CDR1 is MNHEY, CDR2 SMNVEV (reference sequence). V was pared by 3 bases and J by 8 bases, with 4 bases of the junction left unmatched. The CDR3 sequence is 13 residues long.

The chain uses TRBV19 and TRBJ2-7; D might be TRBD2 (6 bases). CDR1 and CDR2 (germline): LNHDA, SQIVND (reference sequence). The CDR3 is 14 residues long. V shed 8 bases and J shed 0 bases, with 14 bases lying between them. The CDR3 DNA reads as TGTGCCAGTGGCGGAGGGTCAACCTCCTACGAGCAGTACTTC. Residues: CASGGGSTSYEQYF.

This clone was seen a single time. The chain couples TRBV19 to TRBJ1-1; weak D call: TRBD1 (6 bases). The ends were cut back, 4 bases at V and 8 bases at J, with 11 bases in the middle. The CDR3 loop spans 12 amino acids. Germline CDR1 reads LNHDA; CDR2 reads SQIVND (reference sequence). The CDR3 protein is CASSKTGLEAFF. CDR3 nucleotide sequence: TGTGCCAGTAGTAAGACAGGCCTCGAAGCTTTCTTT.

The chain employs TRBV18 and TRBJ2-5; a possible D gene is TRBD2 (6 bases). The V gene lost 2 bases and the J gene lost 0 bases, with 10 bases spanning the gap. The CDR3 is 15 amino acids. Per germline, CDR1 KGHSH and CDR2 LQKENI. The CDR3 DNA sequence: TGTGCCAGCTCACCAGTGGGGGACTACCAAGAGACCCAGTACTTC. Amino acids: CASSPVGDYQETQYF.

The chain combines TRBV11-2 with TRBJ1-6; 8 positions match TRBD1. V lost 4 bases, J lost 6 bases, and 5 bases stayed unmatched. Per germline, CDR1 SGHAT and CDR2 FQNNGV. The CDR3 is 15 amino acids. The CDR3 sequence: CASSSDREGNSPLHF. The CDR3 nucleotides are TGTGCCAGCAGCTCGGACAGGGAAGGTAATTCACCCCTCCACTTT.